This T cell receptor (beta chain) is drawn from a study of blood T cells in healthy people across ages. A second PCR of about 7 to 12 cycles used a sample-barcoded 5' primer and a J-beta primer mix. TCRdb processed the 5' RACE reads anew with MiXCR; each CDR3 protein has one entry. In the table there are about 1.5 million distinct CDR3 sequences, less than 45% of which are singletons. The CDR3 runs 15 residues. The ends were cut back, 7 bases at V and 4 bases at J, with 19 bases in the middle. The sequence came from a woman aged 18-29 years in good health. What was sequenced was blood. The chain combines TRBV12-3 or TRBV12-4 with TRBJ1-1; D is perhaps TRBD1 (6 bases). This chain's CDR3 is CASTLAPGVSTEAFF. The CDR3, as DNA: TGTGCCAGCACTCTAGCGCCAGGGGTAAGCACTGAAGCTTTCTTT.